This T cell receptor beta chain was sequenced for a study of siplizumab effects on memory and regulatory T cells. Note on this clone: The antigen is unknown.

Study-wide results and caveats: Naive T cells apparently outstripped memory cells in diversity and seemed major alloresponse contributors.

Germline V gene lookup returns CDR1 MGHDK and CDR2 SYGVNS. Trimming shortened V by 4 bases and J by 0 bases, and 19 bases separated the two germline ends. This CDR3 has 17 residues. Produced via immunoSEQ multiplex PCR; TCRdb's table is partial and in-frame only. The sample has some 100,000 clones, 94% seen once. The specimen was Tregs sorted from blood. The clonotype comes from a human donor in good health. This chain links TRBV25-1 with TRBJ2-7; D gene unclear. CDR3 sequence: CASSGLRRSASSYEQYF. The CDR3, as DNA: TGTGCCAGCAGTGGCCTACGTCGGAGCGCCTCCTCCTACGAGCAGTACTTC.